This entry lists 15 T cell receptor beta chains sequenced from one sample in a study of T cells in Graves' hyperthyroidism and ophthalmopathy (dated by TCRdb to between 2018 and 2021). The library was produced with multiplex PCR. Reads for this sample came from an Illumina HiSeq 2000. Amplification of TCR beta CDR3 regions was carried out from RNA transcripts. The first round of RT-PCR for the TCR CDR3 was performed with the HTBI primer set and the Qiagen OneStep RT-PCR kit. The public reads were quality trimmed at Q25 with fastp and then assembled into clones with MiXCR by TCRdb, keeping productive beta chains. When rows share a CDR3 protein, they turn into one entry using the most common DNA and genes. Counted in this sample were approximately 600,000 distinct CDR3 sequences; about 14% of them appeared once. Roughly 7% of the sample is in the top ten clones. Sequenced sample: blood. The source of these receptors is a woman aged 18-29 years with Graves' ophthalmopathy.

The chain employs TRBV30 and TRBJ2-2, with no clear D. The CDR3 has 13 amino acids. V was shortened by 3 bases and J by 7 bases, with 12 bases between the two germline ends. From germline, CDR1 is GTSNPN and CDR2 SVGIG (reference sequence). The CDR3 DNA is TGTGCCTGGAGGGACCTGGGGATCGGGGAGCTGTTTTTT. Translating it yields CAWRDLGIGELFF.

Concerning this clonotype: A much bigger clone sits one base away, suggesting this may be a read error. The chain joins TRBV6-1 to TRBJ2-3; tentatively, D is TRBD1 or TRBD2 (6 bases each). The V end lost 4 bases, the J end lost 2 bases, and 10 bases lay between the germline ends. Germline lookup yields CDR1 MNHNS and CDR2 SASEGT. CDR3 length: 14 residues. The CDR3 DNA reads TGTGCCAGCAGTGCCGGGGGCTACACAGATACGCAGTATTTT. This gives the protein CASSAGGYTDTQYF.

The table lists this clonotype with a few counts. The chain is built from TRBV10-3 and TRBJ1-4, with D perhaps TRBD1 (5 bases). CDR1 and CDR2 (germline): ENHRY, SYGVKD. The CDR3 length is 14 residues. V was cut by 10 bases and J by 6 bases, with 18 bases left in between. As DNA, the CDR3 is TGTGCCACCTCGTGGCAGGGCCTCGATGAAAAACTGTTTTTT. Translated: CATSWQGLDEKLFF.

Only a few counts were recorded for this clonotype. The chain has TRBV6-5 and TRBJ2-1, with TRBD2 as a possible D gene (6 bases). Germline V lookup: CDR1 MNHEY, CDR2 SVGAGI. V lost 2 bases to trimming and J lost 7 bases, with 12 bases between them. The length of the CDR3 is 14 residues. CDR3 residues: CASSYSGWGNEQFF. The DNA for the CDR3 is TGTGCCAGCAGTTACAGCGGGTGGGGGAATGAGCAGTTCTTC.

The chain uses TRBV6-5 and TRBJ1-5; TRBD1 matches 8 bases. Germline CDR1 and CDR2: MNHEY and SVGAGI. J lost 6 bases, V lost 2 bases, and 6 bases had no gene match. The CDR3 is made up of 15 amino acids. The CDR3 region is CASSYPTGDRQPQHF. In DNA form, the CDR3 reads TGTGCCAGCAGTTACCCGACAGGGGACCGTCAGCCCCAGCATTTT.

This clonotype was counted many times. The gene calls are TRBV2 and TRBJ2-1; D assignment may be TRBD1 or TRBD2 (5 bases each). The CDR3 is made up of 19 amino acids. Between the trimmed V and J ends, which lost 2 bases and 7 bases, there was a span of 27 bases. Germline CDR1 reads SNHLY; CDR2 reads FYNNEI. The CDR3 region is CASSELGAIFGRRSNEQFF. The CDR3 DNA reads TGTGCCAGCAGTGAACTCGGGGCAATTTTTGGCCGGAGATCTAATGAGCAGTTCTTC.

This clonotype occurred many times. This chain joins TRBV5-1 and TRBJ2-3; maybe TRBD1 (6 bases). The germline V and J ends were trimmed by 0 bases and 8 bases, with 10 bases remaining between them. The CDR3 extends over 13 amino acids. Germline CDR1 SGHRS, CDR2 YFSETQ. Written as DNA, the CDR3 is TGCGCCAGCAGCTTGGAGGCAGGGGTTACGCAGTATTTT. This codes for CASSLEAGVTQYF.

This clonotype showed up many times. The chain joins TRBV6-2 or TRBV6-3 to TRBJ1-1, with D possibly matching TRBD1 (6 bases). The V end lost 4 bases, the J end lost 4 bases, and 16 bases lay between the germline ends. Germline-derived CDR1 and CDR2 are MNHEY and SVGEGT. This CDR3 has 15 amino acids. CDR3 region: CASSLGGGAATEAFF. The DNA for the CDR3 is TGTGCCAGCAGTTTGGGGGGGGGGGCCGCCACTGAAGCTTTCTTT.

This clonotype was counted many times. The J gene is TRBJ2-2, the V gene TRBV7-9, with 10 bases aligning to TRBD1. CDR1 and CDR2 from the germline V gene are SEHNR and FQNEAQ (reference sequence). J was trimmed by 6 bases and V by 6 bases; bases with no gene match: 7. This CDR3 has 15 amino acids. The CDR3 region has the DNA TGTGCCAGCAGTCACACCGGGACAGGGGCCGGGGAGCTGTTTTTT. Protein: CASSHTGTGAGELFF.

This clonotype occurred a few times. The genes are TRBV6-5 and TRBJ2-7, with 8 bases fitting TRBD2. Per the germline V gene, CDR1 is MNHEY and CDR2 is SVGAGI. V lost 2 bases to trimming and J lost 4 bases; unmatched junction nucleotides: 13. The CDR3 is made up of 17 amino acids. The CDR3 DNA reads TGTGCCAGCAGTTACGCTATAGCGGGACCCGTTGGGTACGAGCAGTACTTC. Its translation: CASSYAIAGPVGYEQYF.

There are many counts of this clonotype. The chain uses TRBV28 and TRBJ1-2, with D maybe TRBD1 (5 bases). Per the germline V gene, CDR1 is MDHEN and CDR2 is SYDVKM. The CDR3 extends over 17 amino acids. V lost 2 bases to trimming and J lost 1 base, with 17 bases between them. DNA for the CDR3: TGTGCCAGCAGTTTAATGGTTCTTGGGGGGGATAACTATGGCTACACCTTC. It yields the protein CASSLMVLGGDNYGYTF.

This clonotype was observed many times. This chain links TRBV28 with TRBJ2-7; tentatively, D is TRBD2 (6 bases). The CDR3 extends over 16 amino acids. Trimming shortened V by 5 bases and J by 1 base, and 18 bases separated the two germline ends. Germline CDR1 is MDHEN and CDR2 is SYDVKM. This chain's CDR3 is CASSPAGSPLSYEQYF. CDR3 bases: TGTGCCAGCAGTCCCGCGGGGTCTCCTCTATCCTACGAGCAGTACTTC.

The rearrangement uses TRBV19 and TRBJ2-1; D unresolved. The germline V gene has CDR1 LNHDA and CDR2 SQIVND (reference sequence). Trimming took off 5 bases at V and 5 bases at J, with 16 bases between the two ends. This CDR3 comprises 15 residues. CDR3 region: CASSSSGLTNNEQFF. The CDR3 coding sequence is TGTGCCAGTAGTTCCTCCGGTCTAACTAACAATGAGCAGTTCTTC.

This clonotype was observed a handful of times. The chain carries TRBV5-1 and TRBJ2-1, with D maybe TRBD2 (5 bases). Per germline, CDR1 SGHRS and CDR2 YFSETQ. There are 15 residues in the CDR3. V was shortened by 5 bases and J by 0 bases, with 12 bases between the two germline ends. The CDR3 DNA is TGCGCCAGCAGGGAGGCTACCAGCTCCTACAATGAGCAGTTCTTC. Translated: CASREATSSYNEQFF. The variable domain in full, completed from reference TRBV5-1 and TRBJ2-1, reads KAGVTQTPRYLIKTRGQQVTLSCSPISGHRSVSWYQQTPGQGLQFLFEYFSETQRNKGNFPGRFSGRQFSNSRSEMNVSTLELGDSALYLCASREATSSYNEQFFGPGTRLTVL.

This clonotype was found a few times. The chain has TRBV6-1 and TRBJ2-1, with D maybe TRBD1 (6 bases). The CDR3 has 15 residues. The ends were cut back, 6 bases at V and 5 bases at J, with 17 bases in the middle. Germline values: CDR1 MNHNS, CDR2 SASEGT. The CDR3 sequence is CASSHSLDRNNEQFF. The CDR3 DNA reads as TGTGCCAGCAGCCATTCCCTGGACAGAAACAATGAGCAGTTCTTC.